This T cell receptor (beta chain) appears in the sequencing data of a study of T cells in Graves' hyperthyroidism and ophthalmopathy. Overall study: Peripheral blood was obtained at initial diagnosis, preceding any treatment.

Trimming removed 4 bases from V and 8 bases from J; junction bases left unmatched: 7. The CDR3 is 14 residues long. Germline values: CDR1 MNHEY, CDR2 SVGAGI. Regions amplified from RNA transcripts were the TCR beta CDR3 regions. TCR CDR3 underwent first-round RT-PCR with the HTBI primer set. TCRdb independently ran MiXCR on the multiplex PCR reads; one entry per CDR3 protein. Among 490,000 or so distinct CDR3 sequences, less than 20% were seen once, and the ten largest hold roughly 47%. As to this clonotype: Its antigen is unknown.

Exclusions: uncontrolled infection, other autoimmune disease, pregnancy, lactation. Overall study results and limits: Ophthalmopathy, which appeared later, was predicted by the model a median about 6.8 months before onset. The blood repertoire included most of the expanded thyroid clonotypes above 0.001.

The chain is built from TRBV6-5 and TRBJ1-1; 10 nucleotides align to TRBD1. This TCR came from a middle-aged man with Graves' ophthalmopathy. Sequences were obtained from blood. The CDR3 DNA reads TGTGCCAGCAGTTTCGACAGGGGGCGCGGGGAAGCTTTCTTT. This sequence encodes CASSFDRGRGEAFF.